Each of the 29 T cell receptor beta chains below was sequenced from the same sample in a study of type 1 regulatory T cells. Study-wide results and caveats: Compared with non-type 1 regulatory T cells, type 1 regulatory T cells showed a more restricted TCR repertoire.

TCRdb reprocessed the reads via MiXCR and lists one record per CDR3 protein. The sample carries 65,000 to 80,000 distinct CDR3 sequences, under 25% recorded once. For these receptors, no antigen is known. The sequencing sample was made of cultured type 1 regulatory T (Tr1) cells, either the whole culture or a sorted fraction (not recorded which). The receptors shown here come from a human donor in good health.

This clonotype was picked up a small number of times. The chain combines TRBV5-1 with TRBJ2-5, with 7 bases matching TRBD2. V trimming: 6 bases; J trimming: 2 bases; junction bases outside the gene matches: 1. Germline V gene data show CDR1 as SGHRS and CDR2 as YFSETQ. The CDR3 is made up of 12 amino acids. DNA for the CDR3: TGCGCCAGCAAAGCGGGGCAAGAGACCCAGTACTTC. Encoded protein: CASKAGQETQYF.

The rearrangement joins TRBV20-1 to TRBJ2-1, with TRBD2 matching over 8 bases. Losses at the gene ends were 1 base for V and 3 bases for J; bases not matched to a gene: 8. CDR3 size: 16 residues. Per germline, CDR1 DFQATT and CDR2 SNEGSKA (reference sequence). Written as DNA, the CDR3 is TGCAGTGCTAGAGCCTCCTCGGGACTAGGCTACAATGAGCAGTTCTTC. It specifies CSARASSGLGYNEQFF.

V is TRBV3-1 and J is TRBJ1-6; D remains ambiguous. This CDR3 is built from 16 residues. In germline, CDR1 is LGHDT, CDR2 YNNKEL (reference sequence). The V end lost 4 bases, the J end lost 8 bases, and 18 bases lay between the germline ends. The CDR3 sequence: CASSPRAPGGDSPLHF. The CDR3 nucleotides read TGTGCCAGCAGCCCCCGGGCCCCGGGCGGAGATTCACCCCTCCACTTT. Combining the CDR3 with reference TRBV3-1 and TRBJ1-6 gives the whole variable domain DTAVSQTPKYLVTQMGNDKSIKCEQNLGHDTMYWYKQDSKKFLKIMFSYNNKELIINETVPNRFSPKSPDKAHLNLHINSLELGDSAVYFCASSPRAPGGDSPLHFGNGTRLTVT.

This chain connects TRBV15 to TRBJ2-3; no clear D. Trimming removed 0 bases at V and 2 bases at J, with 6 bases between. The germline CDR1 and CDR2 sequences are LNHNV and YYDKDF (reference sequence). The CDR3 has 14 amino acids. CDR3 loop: CATSRDAATDTQYF. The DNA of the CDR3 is TGTGCCACCAGCAGAGATGCGGCCACAGATACGCAGTATTTT. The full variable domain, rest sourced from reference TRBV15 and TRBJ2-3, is DAMVIQNPRYQVTQFGKPVTLSCSQTLNHNVMYWYQQKSSQAPKLLFHYYDKDFNNEADTPDNFQSRRPNTSFCFLDIRSPGLGDTAMYLCATSRDAATDTQYFGPGTRLTVL.

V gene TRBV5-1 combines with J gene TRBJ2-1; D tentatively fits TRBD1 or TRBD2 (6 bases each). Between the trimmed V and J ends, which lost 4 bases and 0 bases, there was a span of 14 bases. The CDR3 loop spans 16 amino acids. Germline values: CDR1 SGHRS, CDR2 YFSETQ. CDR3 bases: TGCGCCAGCAGCCCCGAAGGGGGGAGCTCCTACAATGAGCAGTTCTTC. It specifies CASSPEGGSSYNEQFF.

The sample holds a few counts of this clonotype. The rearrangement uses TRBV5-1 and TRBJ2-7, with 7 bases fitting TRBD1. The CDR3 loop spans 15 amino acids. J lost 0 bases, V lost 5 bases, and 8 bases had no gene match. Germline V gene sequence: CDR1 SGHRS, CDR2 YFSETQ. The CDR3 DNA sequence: TGCGCCAGCAGAAGGGACAGCCTTACCTCCTACGAGCAGTACTTC. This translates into CASRRDSLTSYEQYF.

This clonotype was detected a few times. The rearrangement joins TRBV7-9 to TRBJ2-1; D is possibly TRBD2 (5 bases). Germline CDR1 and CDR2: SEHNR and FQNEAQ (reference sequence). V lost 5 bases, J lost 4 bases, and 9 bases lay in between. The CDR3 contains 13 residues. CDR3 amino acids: CASSPGSYNEQFF. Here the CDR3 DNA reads TGTGCCAGCAGCCCGGGATCTTACAATGAGCAGTTCTTC. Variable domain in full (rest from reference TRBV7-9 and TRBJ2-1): DTGVSQNPRHKITKRGQNVTFRCDPISEHNRLYWYRQTLGQGPEFLTYFQNEAQLEKSRLLSDRFSAERPKGSFSTLEIQRTEQGDSAMYLCASSPGSYNEQFFGPGTRLTVL.

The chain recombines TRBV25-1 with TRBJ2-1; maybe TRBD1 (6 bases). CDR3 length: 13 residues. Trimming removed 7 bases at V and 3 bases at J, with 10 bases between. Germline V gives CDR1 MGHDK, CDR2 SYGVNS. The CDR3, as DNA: TGTGCCAGCAACCCGACAGGCTACAATGAGCAGTTCTTC. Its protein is CASNPTGYNEQFF.

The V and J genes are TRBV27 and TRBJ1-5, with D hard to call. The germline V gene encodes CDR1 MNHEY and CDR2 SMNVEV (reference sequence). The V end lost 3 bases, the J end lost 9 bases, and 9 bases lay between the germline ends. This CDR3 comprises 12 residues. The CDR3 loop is CASSFEWGPQHF. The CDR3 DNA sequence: TGTGCCAGCAGTTTTGAGTGGGGGCCCCAGCATTTT.

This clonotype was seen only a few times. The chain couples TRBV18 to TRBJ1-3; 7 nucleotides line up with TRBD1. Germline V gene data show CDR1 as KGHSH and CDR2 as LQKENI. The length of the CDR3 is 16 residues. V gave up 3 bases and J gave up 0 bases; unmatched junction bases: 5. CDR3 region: CASSPTGTRSGNTIYF. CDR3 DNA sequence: TGTGCCAGCTCACCGACAGGGACACGCTCTGGAAACACCATATATTTT.

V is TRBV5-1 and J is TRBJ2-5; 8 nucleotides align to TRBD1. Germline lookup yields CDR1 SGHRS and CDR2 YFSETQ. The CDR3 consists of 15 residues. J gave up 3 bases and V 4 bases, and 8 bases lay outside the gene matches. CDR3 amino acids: CASSQLRGREETQYF. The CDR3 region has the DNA TGCGCCAGCAGCCAACTCAGGGGGCGGGAAGAGACCCAGTACTTC.

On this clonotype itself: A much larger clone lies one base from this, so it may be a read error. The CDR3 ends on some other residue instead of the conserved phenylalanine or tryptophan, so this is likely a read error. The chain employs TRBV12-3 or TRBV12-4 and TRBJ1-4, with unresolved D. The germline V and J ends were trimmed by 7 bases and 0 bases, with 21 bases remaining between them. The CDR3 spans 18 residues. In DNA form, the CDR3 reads TGTGCCAGCACCCCCGGGTGGTTACCGGCTCCAACTAATGAAAAACTGTTTTTG. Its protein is CASTPGWLPAPTNEKLFL.

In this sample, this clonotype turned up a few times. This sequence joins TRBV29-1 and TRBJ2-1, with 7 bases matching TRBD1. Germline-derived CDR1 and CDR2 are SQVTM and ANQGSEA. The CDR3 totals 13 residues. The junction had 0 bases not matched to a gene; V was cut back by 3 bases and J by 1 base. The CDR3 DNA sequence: TGCAGCGTTGAGACAGGGTCCTACAATGAGCAGTTCTTC. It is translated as CSVETGSYNEQFF.

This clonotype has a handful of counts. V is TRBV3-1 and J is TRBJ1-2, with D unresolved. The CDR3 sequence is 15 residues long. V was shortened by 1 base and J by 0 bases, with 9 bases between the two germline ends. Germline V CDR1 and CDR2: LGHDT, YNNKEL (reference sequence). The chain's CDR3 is CASSQGPTANYGYTF. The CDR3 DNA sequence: TGTGCCAGCAGCCAAGGACCCACAGCTAACTATGGCTACACCTTC.

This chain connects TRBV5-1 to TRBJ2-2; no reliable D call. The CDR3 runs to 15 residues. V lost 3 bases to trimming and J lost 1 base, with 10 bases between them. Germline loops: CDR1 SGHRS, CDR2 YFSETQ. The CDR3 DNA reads TGCGCCAGCAGCTGGGCGACTGGGAACACCGGGGAGCTGTTTTTT. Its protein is CASSWATGNTGELFF.

The CDR3 DNA reads as TGTGCCAGCAGCTGGGGCGGCCCCATGGGGGAGCAGTACTTC. Protein product: CASSWGGPMGEQYF. The chain employs TRBV7-9 and TRBJ2-7, with D perhaps TRBD1 (5 bases). There are 14 residues in the CDR3. Between the trimmed V and J ends, which lost 4 bases and 7 bases, there was a span of 17 bases. Germline V gene lookup returns CDR1 SEHNR and CDR2 FQNEAQ (reference sequence).

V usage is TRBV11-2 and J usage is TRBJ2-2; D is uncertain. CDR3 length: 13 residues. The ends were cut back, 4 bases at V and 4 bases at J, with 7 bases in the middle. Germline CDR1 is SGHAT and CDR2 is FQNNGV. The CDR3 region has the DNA TGTGCCAGCAGCTCCCCTTTCACCGGGGAGCTGTTTTTT. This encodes CASSSPFTGELFF.

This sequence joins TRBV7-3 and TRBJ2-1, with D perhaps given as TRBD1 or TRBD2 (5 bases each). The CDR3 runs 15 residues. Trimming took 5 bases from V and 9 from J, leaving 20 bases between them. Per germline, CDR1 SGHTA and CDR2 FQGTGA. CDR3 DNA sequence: TGTGCCAGCAGCCTTGGACACTCGAGGGCGGGTGAGCAGTTCTTC. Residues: CASSLGHSRAGEQFF.

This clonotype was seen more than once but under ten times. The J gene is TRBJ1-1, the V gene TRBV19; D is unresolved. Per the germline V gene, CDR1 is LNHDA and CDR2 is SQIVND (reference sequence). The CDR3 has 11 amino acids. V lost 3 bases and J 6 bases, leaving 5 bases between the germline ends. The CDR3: CASSIYAEAFF. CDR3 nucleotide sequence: TGTGCCAGTAGTATTTACGCTGAAGCTTTCTTT.

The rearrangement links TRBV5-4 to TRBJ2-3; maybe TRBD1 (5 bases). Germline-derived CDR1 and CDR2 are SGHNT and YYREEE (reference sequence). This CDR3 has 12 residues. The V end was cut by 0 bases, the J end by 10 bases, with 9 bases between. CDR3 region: CASSLGRVAQYF. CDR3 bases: TGTGCCAGCAGCTTGGGCAGGGTGGCGCAGTATTTT.

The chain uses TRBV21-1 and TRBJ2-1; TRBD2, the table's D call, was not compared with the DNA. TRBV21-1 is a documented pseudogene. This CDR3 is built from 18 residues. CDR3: CASSKWATSGISYNEQFF. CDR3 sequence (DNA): TGTGCCAGCAGCAAATGGGCGACTAGCGGGATTTCCTACAATGAGCAGTTCTTC.

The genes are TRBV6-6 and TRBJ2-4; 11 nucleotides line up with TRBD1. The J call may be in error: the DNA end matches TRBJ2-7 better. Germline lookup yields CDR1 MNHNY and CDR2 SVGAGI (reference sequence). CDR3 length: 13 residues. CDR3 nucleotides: TGTGCCAGCAGGGGACAGGGGGCCTACGAGCAGTACTTC. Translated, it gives CASRGQGAYEQYF.

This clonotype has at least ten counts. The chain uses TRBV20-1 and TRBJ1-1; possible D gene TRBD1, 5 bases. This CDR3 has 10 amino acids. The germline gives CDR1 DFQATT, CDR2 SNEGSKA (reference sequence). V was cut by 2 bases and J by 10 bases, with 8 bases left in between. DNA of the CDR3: TGCAGTGCTAGACATGGGGCAGCTTTCTTT. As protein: CSARHGAAFF.

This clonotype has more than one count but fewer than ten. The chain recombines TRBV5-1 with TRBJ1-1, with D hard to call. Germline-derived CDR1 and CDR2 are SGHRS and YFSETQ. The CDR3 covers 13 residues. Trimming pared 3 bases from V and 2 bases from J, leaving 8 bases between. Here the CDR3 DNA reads TGCGCCAGCAGCTCTAGACCCAACACTGAAGCTTTCTTT. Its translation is CASSSRPNTEAFF.

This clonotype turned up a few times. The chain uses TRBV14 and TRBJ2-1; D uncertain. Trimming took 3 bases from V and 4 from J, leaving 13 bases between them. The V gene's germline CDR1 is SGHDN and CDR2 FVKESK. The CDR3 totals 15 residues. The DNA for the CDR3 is TGTGCCAGCAGCCAGGACGGCCTTTGGTACAATGAGCAGTTCTTC. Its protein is CASSQDGLWYNEQFF.

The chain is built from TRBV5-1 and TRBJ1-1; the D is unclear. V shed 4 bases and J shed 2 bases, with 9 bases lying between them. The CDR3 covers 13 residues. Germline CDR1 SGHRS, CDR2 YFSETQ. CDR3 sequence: CASSDYVNTEAFF. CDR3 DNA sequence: TGCGCCAGCAGCGACTACGTTAACACTGAAGCTTTCTTT.

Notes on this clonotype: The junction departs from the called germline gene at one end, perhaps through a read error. CDR3 region: CASSPGGKGIF. In DNA form, the CDR3 reads TGTGCCAGCAGCCCTGGAGGGAAGGGAATTTTC. This chain joins TRBV7-9 and TRBJ2-1; D perhaps matches TRBD2 (6 bases). Germline-derived CDR1 and CDR2 are SEHNR and FQNEAQ (reference sequence). The CDR3 is 11 residues long.

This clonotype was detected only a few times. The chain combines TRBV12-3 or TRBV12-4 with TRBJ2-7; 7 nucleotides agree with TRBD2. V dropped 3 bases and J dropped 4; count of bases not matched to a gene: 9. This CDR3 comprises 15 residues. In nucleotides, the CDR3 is TGTGCCAGCAGTTTCCAACTAGCGCCCCTTTACGAGCAGTACTTC. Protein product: CASSFQLAPLYEQYF.

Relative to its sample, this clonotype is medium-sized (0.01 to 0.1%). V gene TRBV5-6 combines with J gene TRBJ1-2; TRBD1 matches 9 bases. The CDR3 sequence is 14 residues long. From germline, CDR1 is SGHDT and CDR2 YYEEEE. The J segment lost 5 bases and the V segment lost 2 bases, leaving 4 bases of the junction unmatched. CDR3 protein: CASSFGQGIYGYTF. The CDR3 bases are TGTGCCAGCAGCTTTGGACAGGGGATTTATGGCTACACCTTC. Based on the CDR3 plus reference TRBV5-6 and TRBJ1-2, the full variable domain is DAGVTQSPTHLIKTRGQQVTLRCSPKSGHDTVSWYQQALGQGPQFIFQYYEEEERQRGNFPDRFSGHQFPNYSSELNVNALLLGDSALYLCASSFGQGIYGYTFGSGTRLTVV.